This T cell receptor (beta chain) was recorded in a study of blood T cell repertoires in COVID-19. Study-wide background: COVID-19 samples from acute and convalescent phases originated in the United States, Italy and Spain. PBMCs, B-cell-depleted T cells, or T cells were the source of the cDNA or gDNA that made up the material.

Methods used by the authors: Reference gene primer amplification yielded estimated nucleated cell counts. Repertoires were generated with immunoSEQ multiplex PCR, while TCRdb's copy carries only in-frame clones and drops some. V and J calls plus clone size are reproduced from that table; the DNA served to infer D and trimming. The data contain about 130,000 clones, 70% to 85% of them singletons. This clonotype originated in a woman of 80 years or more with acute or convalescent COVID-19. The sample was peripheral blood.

The CDR3 DNA sequence: TGCGCCAGCAGCCAAGATGGGTACGGGGACAATCAGCCCCAGCATTTT. As protein: CASSQDGYGDNQPQHF. The rearrangement joins TRBV4-1 to TRBJ1-5, with D uncertain. The V gene's germline CDR1 is MGHRA and CDR2 YSYEKL. The CDR3 spans 16 residues. Trimming cost V 0 bases and J 3 bases, with 12 bases left between them.